This passage covers 12 T cell receptor beta chains from one sample sequenced in a study of prognosis after radiotherapy for stage I lung cancer. Template was genomic DNA; TCR beta CDR3 amplified in two multiplex PCR rounds. The use of primers specific to each TRBV and TRBJ gene characterized first-round PCR. A single record per CDR3 protein comes from TCRdb applying MiXCR to the multiplex PCR reads. The sample includes tens of thousands of distinct CDR3 sequences, around a quarter of them seen just once. Sample: PBMCs, taken before or after stereotactic body radiation therapy (not recorded which). These receptors originate from a donor aged 50 or older with non-small cell lung cancer.

There are many counts of this clonotype. The chain combines TRBV11-2 with TRBJ1-1; D call uncertain. The CDR3 loop spans 15 amino acids. V was cut by 5 bases and J by 1 base, with 14 bases left in between. The germline gives CDR1 SGHAT, CDR2 FQNNGV. The chain's CDR3 is CASSPLWGRNTEAFF. The CDR3 DNA follows: TGTGCCAGCAGCCCACTATGGGGTAGGAACACTGAAGCTTTCTTT. Looking up the rest from reference TRBV11-2 and TRBJ1-1 gives the full variable domain: EAGVAQSPRYKIIEKRQSVAFWCNPISGHATLYWYQQILGQGPKLLIQFQNNGVVDDSQLPKDRFSAERLKGVDSTLKIQPAKLEDSAVYLCASSPLWGRNTEAFFGQGTRLTVV.

Many counts were recorded for this clonotype. The chain employs TRBV6-2 or TRBV6-3 and TRBJ1-2, with a weak D call TRBD1 (6 bases). The CDR3 covers 14 residues. Looked up from germline, CDR1 is MNHEY and CDR2 is SVGEGT. V was cut by 10 bases and J by 4 bases, with 19 bases left in between. CDR3 in amino acids: CAISRGLATYGYTF. The CDR3 region has the DNA TGTGCCATTTCCAGGGGTCTAGCTACCTATGGCTACACCTTC.

This clonotype was detected many times. This sequence joins TRBV2 and TRBJ1-2; 7 bases are a match to TRBD1. The CDR3 totals 15 residues. Germline CDR1 and CDR2: SNHLY and FYNNEI. V shed 0 bases and J 3 bases; nucleotides not matched to a gene: 4. The CDR3 is CASSEAGGLYYGYTF. CDR3 bases: TGTGCCAGCAGTGAAGCAGGGGGCCTCTACTATGGCTACACCTTC.

With regard to this clonotype: The junction does not match germline at one end; this may be a read error. The rearrangement joins TRBV5-1 to TRBJ2-3, with TRBD1 matching over 8 bases. The CDR3 runs to 16 residues. Germline V CDR1 and CDR2: SGHRS, YFSETQ. The CDR3 DNA is TGCACCAGCAGCTTGGTACCAGGGGGCGCGGCAGGTACGCAGTATTTT. As protein: CTSSLVPGGAAGTQYF.

This clonotype has ten or more counts. V usage is TRBV19 and J usage is TRBJ2-5; D ambiguous. The CDR3 is 14 residues long. Deletions cut 6 bases from V and 0 bases from J, with 11 bases between. Germline CDR1 is LNHDA and CDR2 is SQIVND (reference sequence). In DNA form, the CDR3 reads TGTGCCAGTAGCGCCCTTATTAACCAAGAGACCCAGTACTTC. Amino acids: CASSALINQETQYF.

Ten or more counts support this clonotype. This rearrangement joins TRBV6-1 to TRBJ1-3, with D tentatively TRBD1 (5 bases). Germline V gene lookup returns CDR1 MNHNS and CDR2 SASEGT. V lost 6 bases to trimming and J lost 0 bases, with 9 bases between them. The CDR3 runs to 14 residues. CDR3 in amino acids: CASRRGTSGNTIYF. The CDR3 nucleotides read TGTGCCAGCAGACGGGGGACCTCTGGAAACACCATATATTTT.

This clonotype was picked up many times. This CDR3 is CASSLALAGENEQYF. The CDR3 region has the DNA TGTGCCAGCAGCTTAGCTCTAGCGGGAGAGAACGAGCAGTACTTC. The rearrangement joins TRBV7-8 to TRBJ2-7, with 10 bases identical to TRBD2. This CDR3 spans 15 amino acids. Germline CDR1 SGHVS, CDR2 FQNEAQ. V dropped 0 bases and J dropped 5; count of bases not matched to a gene: 4.

This clonotype was detected many times. The chain combines TRBV20-1 with TRBJ1-1; D not resolved. This CDR3 has 12 residues. Trimming took 5 bases from V and 2 from J, leaving 9 bases between them. Germline V gene sequence: CDR1 DFQATT, CDR2 SNEGSKA (reference sequence). CDR3 loop: CSASPGNTEAFF. CDR3 bases: TGCAGTGCTTCCCCAGGAAACACTGAAGCTTTCTTT.

This chain links TRBV18 with TRBJ2-7; either TRBD1 or TRBD2 may fit D (5 bases each). Germline V lookup: CDR1 KGHSH, CDR2 LQKENI. V lost 0 bases and J lost 1, with 10 bases in between. CDR3 length equals 15 residues. CDR3 in amino acids: CASSPPGALSYEQYF. CDR3 nucleotide sequence: TGTGCCAGCTCACCACCCGGGGCCCTATCCTACGAGCAGTACTTC.

This clonotype was detected ten times or more. V gene TRBV6-5 combines with J gene TRBJ1-2; TRBD1 aligns across 8 bases. J lost 7 bases, V lost 1 base, and 5 bases had no gene match. Per the germline V gene, CDR1 is MNHEY and CDR2 is SVGAGI. This CDR3 spans 14 amino acids. DNA of the CDR3: TGTGCCAGCAGTTACTTCCAGGGGGCTAGTGGCTACACCTTC. Translation gives CASSYFQGASGYTF.

About this clonotype: This probably arose from a read error, given a far larger clone one base away. The chain has TRBV28 and TRBJ1-5; D might be TRBD1 (5 bases). Germline-derived CDR1 and CDR2 are MDHEN and SYDVKM. Trimming pared 9 bases from V and 4 bases from J, leaving 22 bases between. The CDR3 is 16 residues long. DNA for the CDR3: TGTGCCAGGGGGAGGGCCGGGGCTTATAGAAATCAGCCCCAGCATTTT. Protein: CARGRAGAYRNQPQHF.

This chain links TRBV5-4 with TRBJ1-6; perhaps TRBD1 as D (5 bases). Looked up from germline, CDR1 is SGHNT and CDR2 is YYREEE (reference sequence). The CDR3 is 15 residues long. The ends were cut back, 5 bases at V and 7 bases at J, with 16 bases in the middle. The CDR3, as DNA: TGTGCCAGCAGACTGGACACTCAGACAAATTCACCCCTCCACTTT. Translated, it gives CASRLDTQTNSPLHF. Full variable domain (missing parts from reference TRBV5-4 and TRBJ1-6): ETGVTQSPTHLIKTRGQQVTLRCSSQSGHNTVSWYQQALGQGPQFIFQYYREEENGRGNFPPRFSGLQFPNYSSELNVNALELDDSALYLCASRLDTQTNSPLHFGNGTRLTVT.